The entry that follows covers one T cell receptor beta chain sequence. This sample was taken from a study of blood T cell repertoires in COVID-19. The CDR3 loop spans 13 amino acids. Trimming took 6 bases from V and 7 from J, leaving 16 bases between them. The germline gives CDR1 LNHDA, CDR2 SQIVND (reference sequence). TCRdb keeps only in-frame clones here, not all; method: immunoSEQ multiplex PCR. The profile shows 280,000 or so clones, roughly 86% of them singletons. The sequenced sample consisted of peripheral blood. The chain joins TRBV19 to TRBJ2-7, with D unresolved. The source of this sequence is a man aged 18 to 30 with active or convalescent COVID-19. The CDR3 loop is CASSPTSIGEQYF. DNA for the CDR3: TGTGCCAGTAGCCCCACCTCAATCGGGGAGCAGTACTTC.